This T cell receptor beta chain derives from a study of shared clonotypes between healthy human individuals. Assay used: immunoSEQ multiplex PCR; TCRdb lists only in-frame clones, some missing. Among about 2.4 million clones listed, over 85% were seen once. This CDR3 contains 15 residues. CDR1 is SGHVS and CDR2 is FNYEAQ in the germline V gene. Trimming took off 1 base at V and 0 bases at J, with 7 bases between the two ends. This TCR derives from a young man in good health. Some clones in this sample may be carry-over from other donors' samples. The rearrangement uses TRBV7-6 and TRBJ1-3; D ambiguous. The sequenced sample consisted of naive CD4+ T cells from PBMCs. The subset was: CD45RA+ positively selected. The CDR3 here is CASSLDGRSGNTIYF. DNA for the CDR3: TGTGCCAGCAGCTTAGATGGGCGCTCTGGAAACACCATATATTTT.